The 29 T cell receptor beta chains listed next were all sequenced from one sample in a study of cytomegalovirus exposure and HLA in healthy donors. The PCR was carried out with 60 Vbeta primers and 13 Jbeta primers. Profiled with immunoSEQ multiplex PCR; TCRdb holds only in-frame clones, not every one. Of approximately 93,000 clones in the sample, approximately 69% are singletons; the top ten hold more than 5%. Source material: PBMCs. The receptors here all came from a boy aged 10-17 years in good health and CMV-seropositive.

V and J are TRBV6-6 and TRBJ1-2; 8 bases are shared with TRBD1. Germline V gives CDR1 MNHNY, CDR2 SVGAGI (reference sequence). This CDR3 region has 14 residues. J gave up 1 base and V 10 bases, and 8 bases lay outside the gene matches. The CDR3 bases are TGTGCCACCGCTAGGACAGGGAATAACTATGGCTACACCTTC. Encoded protein: CATARTGNNYGYTF.

The CDR3: CASSLDTGEDIQYF. The CDR3 DNA reads TGCGCCAGCAGCCTGGACACAGGAGAAGACATTCAGTACTTC. The gene calls are TRBV5-1 and TRBJ2-4, with D possibly being TRBD1 (5 bases). The CDR3 spans 14 residues. The V end was cut by 4 bases, the J end by 8 bases, with 16 bases between. In germline, CDR1 is SGHRS, CDR2 YFSETQ.

V is TRBV5-4 and J is TRBJ2-6; possibly TRBD1 for D (5 bases). V lost 0 bases to trimming and J lost 2 bases, with 6 bases between them. CDR1 is SGHNT and CDR2 is YYREEE in the germline V gene (reference sequence). The CDR3 is 15 residues long. CDR3 sequence: CASSLEGAGANVLTF. The CDR3 DNA is TGTGCCAGCAGCTTGGAAGGGGCTGGGGCCAACGTCCTGACTTTC.

This clone was counted between two and nine times. The rearrangement links TRBV5-1 to TRBJ2-2; TRBD1 aligns across 10 bases. The CDR3 runs 16 residues. Germline V gives CDR1 SGHRS, CDR2 YFSETQ. Trimming cost V 8 bases and J 3 bases; bases outside gene matches: 10. CDR3 nucleotides: TGCGCCAGTAGGTCGACAGGGGGCCGGTACACCGGGGAGCTGTTTTTT. Translated, it gives CASRSTGGRYTGELFF.

This chain connects TRBV5-1 to TRBJ2-1, with TRBD2 matching over 8 bases. The CDR3 is 16 residues long. The J segment lost 0 bases and the V segment lost 7 bases, leaving 9 bases of the junction unmatched. CDR1 is SGHRS and CDR2 is YFSETQ in the germline V gene. Here the CDR3 DNA reads TGCGCCAGCTCAGGGGATAGCGGGGCCTCCTACAATGAGCAGTTCTTC. Translated, it gives CASSGDSGASYNEQFF.

Only a few counts were recorded for this clone. This chain uses TRBV7-9 with TRBJ1-2; 12 nucleotides align to TRBD1. Germline loops: CDR1 SEHNR, CDR2 FQNEAQ (reference sequence). J was trimmed by 7 bases and V by 5 bases; bases with no gene match: 11. The CDR3 runs to 16 residues. This CDR3 is CASSRQGGTGGSGYTF. The CDR3, as DNA: TGTGCCAGCAGCAGACAGGGCGGGACAGGGGGCTCTGGCTACACCTTC.

The CDR3 region has the DNA TGTGCCAGCAGTCCCCGGGGGGTCTGGGAAAAACTGTTTTTT. Amino acid sequence: CASSPRGVWEKLFF. The chain couples TRBV6-6 to TRBJ1-4, with D possibly TRBD1 on 5 matching bases. The V and J ends lost 5 bases and 8 bases respectively, with 15 bases between them. The CDR3 length is 14 residues. From germline, CDR1 is MNHNY and CDR2 SVGAGI (reference sequence).

This chain uses TRBV2 with TRBJ2-3; 8 nucleotides line up with TRBD2. V shed 4 bases and J 2 bases; nucleotides not matched to a gene: 5. Per germline, CDR1 SNHLY and CDR2 FYNNEI. The CDR3 covers 15 residues. The CDR3 spells CASSGGRGATDTQYF. CDR3 in DNA: TGTGCCAGCAGTGGGGGGCGGGGGGCCACAGATACGCAGTATTTT.

The chain carries TRBV7-9 and TRBJ2-3; possibly TRBD2 for D (5 bases). V dropped 7 bases and J dropped 0 bases, with 11 bases sitting between them. Germline loops: CDR1 SEHNR, CDR2 FQNEAQ (reference sequence). The CDR3 contains 14 residues. The CDR3 protein is CASNQRASTDTQYF. The DNA of the CDR3 is TGTGCCAGCAACCAGAGGGCTAGCACAGATACGCAGTATTTT. Full variable domain (outside the CDR3, taken from reference TRBV7-9 and TRBJ2-3): DTGVSQNPRHKITKRGQNVTFRCDPISEHNRLYWYRQTLGQGPEFLTYFQNEAQLEKSRLLSDRFSAERPKGSFSTLEIQRTEQGDSAMYLCASNQRASTDTQYFGPGTRLTVL.

This clone turned up a few times. The V gene is TRBV7-6, the J gene TRBJ2-5; tentatively, D is TRBD2 (5 bases). The germline gives CDR1 SGHVS, CDR2 FNYEAQ. Trimming took 3 bases from V and 5 from J, leaving 13 bases between them. CDR3 length: 14 amino acids. The CDR3 loop reads CASSFRTSGETQYF. The CDR3 coding sequence is TGTGCCAGCAGCTTTAGGACTTCGGGGGAGACCCAGTACTTC.

The chain is built from TRBV18 and TRBJ2-3, with 10 bases identical to TRBD1. In germline, CDR1 is KGHSH, CDR2 LQKENI. Losses at the gene ends were 3 bases for V and 3 bases for J; bases not matched to a gene: 9. This CDR3 has 17 residues. The CDR3 here is CASSPTPPGQGTDTQYF. The CDR3 DNA reads TGTGCCAGCTCACCTACTCCTCCGGGACAGGGGACAGATACGCAGTATTTT.

This sequence joins TRBV9 and TRBJ2-5; 9 bases are a match to TRBD2. V shed 4 bases, J shed 3 bases, and the junction held 13 bases outside the gene matches. Looked up from germline, CDR1 is SGDLS and CDR2 is YYNGEE. This CDR3 contains 17 residues. The CDR3 is CASSPEGSGGIEETQYF. The CDR3 DNA reads as TGTGCCAGCAGCCCCGAGGGTAGCGGGGGCATTGAAGAGACCCAGTACTTC.

This clone was found a few times. The V gene is TRBV30, the J gene TRBJ1-4; D gene ambiguous. This CDR3 comprises 15 residues. The ends were cut back, 0 bases at V and 0 bases at J, with 8 bases in the middle. Per germline, CDR1 GTSNPN and CDR2 SVGIG (reference sequence). Here the CDR3 reads CAWSVDGTTNEKLFF. In DNA, the CDR3 is TGTGCCTGGAGTGTGGACGGGACAACTAATGAAAAACTGTTTTTT.

V gene TRBV15 combines with J gene TRBJ1-5; 10 nucleotides line up with TRBD1. The CDR3 consists of 15 residues. V was clipped by 3 bases and J by 4 bases; unmatched bases: 3. Germline V CDR1 and CDR2: LNHNV, YYDKDF (reference sequence). CDR3 DNA sequence: TGTGCCACCAGCAGGGGGGACAGGGGAAATCAGCCCCAGCATTTT. Its translation is CATSRGDRGNQPQHF.

V is TRBV5-6 and J is TRBJ2-7, with 10 bases fitting TRBD2. Germline V gene sequence: CDR1 SGHDT, CDR2 YYEEEE. CDR3 length equals 15 residues. V lost 2 bases, J lost 3 bases, and 5 bases stayed unmatched. The CDR3 reads CASSFLAGVVYEQYF. In DNA form, the CDR3 reads TGTGCCAGCAGCTTCCTAGCGGGGGTTGTCTACGAGCAGTACTTC.

The chain has TRBV9 and TRBJ2-2; D may be TRBD1 (5 bases). From germline, CDR1 is SGDLS and CDR2 YYNGEE. V gave up 0 bases and J gave up 3 bases, with 12 bases separating them. CDR3 size: 16 residues. CDR3 amino acids: CASSVGSGYDTGELFF. As DNA, the CDR3 is TGTGCCAGCAGCGTAGGGTCAGGGTACGACACCGGGGAGCTGTTTTTT. The whole variable domain, remainder taken from reference TRBV9 and TRBJ2-2, is DSGVTQTPKHLITATGQRVTLRCSPRSGDLSVYWYQQSLDQGLQFLIQYYNGEERAKGNILERFSAQQFPDLHSELNLSSLELGDSALYFCASSVGSGYDTGELFFGEGSRLTVL.

The chain uses TRBV5-1 and TRBJ1-1, with D unclear. Trimming removed 4 bases at V and 4 bases at J, with 14 bases between. Germline CDR1 is SGHRS and CDR2 is YFSETQ. This CDR3 has 14 amino acids. The CDR3 coding sequence is TGCGCCAGCAGCCTCGTGGGAGAGATCACTGAAGCTTTCTTT. This encodes CASSLVGEITEAFF.

This chain uses TRBV2 with TRBJ1-5; TRBD1 aligns across 8 bases. V was pared by 9 bases and J by 6 bases, with 4 bases of the junction left unmatched. Germline V lookup: CDR1 SNHLY, CDR2 FYNNEI. The CDR3 consists of 12 residues. The CDR3 DNA reads TGTGCCAGTGGACAGGGCGTTCAGCCCCAGCATTTT. As protein: CASGQGVQPQHF.

This chain connects TRBV6-1 to TRBJ2-3, with D perhaps TRBD1 (6 bases). Per the germline V gene, CDR1 is MNHNS and CDR2 is SASEGT. V lost 6 bases and J 1 base, leaving 14 bases between the germline ends. This CDR3 comprises 15 residues. CDR3 nucleotides: TGTGCCAGCAGATTGGGGCCAGGGGGCACAGATACGCAGTATTTT. Protein: CASRLGPGGTDTQYF.

The CDR3 spells CASSTKDRGNQPQHF. CDR3 bases: TGTGCCAGTAGTACAAAGGACAGGGGTAATCAGCCCCAGCATTTT. The V call is TRBV19, the J call TRBJ1-5; 9 nucleotides line up with TRBD1. The CDR3 has 15 residues. Germline CDR1 and CDR2: LNHDA and SQIVND (reference sequence). V was clipped by 4 bases and J by 4 bases; unmatched bases: 5.

This clone was found once. The V gene is TRBV5-1, the J gene TRBJ2-7; 9 nucleotides match TRBD1. Germline V CDR1 and CDR2: SGHRS, YFSETQ. The CDR3 loop spans 16 amino acids. J gave up 2 bases and V 4 bases, and 10 bases lay outside the gene matches. The CDR3 region is CASSRGTGSLTYEQYF. The CDR3 DNA reads as TGCGCCAGCAGCCGTGGGACAGGGAGCCTGACCTACGAGCAGTACTTC.

This sequence joins TRBV19 and TRBJ2-5, with 9 positions matching TRBD2. Losses at the gene ends were 7 bases for V and 2 bases for J; bases not matched to a gene: 8. The CDR3 contains 15 residues. The germline gives CDR1 LNHDA, CDR2 SQIVND (reference sequence). CDR3 nucleotide sequence: TGTGCCAGTACGGGAGCGGGGGGCACACAAGAGACCCAGTACTTC. Protein: CASTGAGGTQETQYF.

The rearrangement uses TRBV10-1 and TRBJ1-1, with a possible D match to TRBD1 (6 bases). The CDR3 extends over 15 amino acids. Trimming left V 6 bases short and J 1 base short, with 15 bases between. Germline CDR1 reads WNHNN; CDR2 reads SYGVQD (reference sequence). In nucleotides, the CDR3 is TGCGCCAGCAGCCCCAGGGGAGCAGCGAACACTGAAGCTTTCTTT. Residues: CASSPRGAANTEAFF.

This clone came up a few times. This chain connects TRBV30 to TRBJ2-7; 9 bases agree with TRBD1. The V segment lost 3 bases and the J segment 3 bases; nucleotides outside the gene matches: 6. Germline V gene lookup returns CDR1 GTSNPN and CDR2 SVGIG (reference sequence). The CDR3 runs 14 residues. CDR3 sequence (DNA): TGTGCCTGGAGCTTAGGGACAGGGATCTACGAGCAGTACTTC. It specifies CAWSLGTGIYEQYF.

The CDR3 DNA is TGTGCCAGCAGCTTAAGACAGGGGGTTGCGGACTATGGCTACACCTTC. Its translation is CASSLRQGVADYGYTF. The rearrangement joins TRBV5-5 to TRBJ1-2; 9 nucleotides align to TRBD1. CDR3 length equals 16 residues. Germline loops: CDR1 SGHKS, CDR2 YYEKEE (reference sequence). V lost 2 bases, J lost 3 bases, and 8 bases stayed unmatched.

This clone was counted only a few times. The chain carries TRBV30 and TRBJ1-2; 10 nucleotides agree with TRBD1. V shed 8 bases and J 7 bases; nucleotides not matched to a gene: 4. The CDR3 runs to 11 residues. The germline V gene encodes CDR1 GTSNPN and CDR2 SVGIG (reference sequence). CDR3 protein: CARQGAGGYTF. The CDR3 bases are TGTGCCCGACAGGGGGCGGGTGGCTACACCTTC.

The chain uses TRBV5-1 and TRBJ1-1, with 7 positions matching TRBD1. After removal of 0 bases from V and 7 bases from J, the junction contained 6 bases not matched to a gene. Germline V gives CDR1 SGHRS, CDR2 YFSETQ. CDR3 length equals 14 residues. CDR3 bases: TGCGCCAGCAGCTTGGACACAGGGGTGGGTGAAGCTTTCTTT. Protein product: CASSLDTGVGEAFF. Using reference TRBV5-1 and TRBJ1-1 for the parts outside the CDR3, the full variable domain is KAGVTQTPRYLIKTRGQQVTLSCSPISGHRSVSWYQQTPGQGLQFLFEYFSETQRNKGNFPGRFSGRQFSNSRSEMNVSTLELGDSALYLCASSLDTGVGEAFFGQGTRLTVV.

This chain uses TRBV11-1 with TRBJ2-6; the D gene is possibly TRBD1 (6 bases). With 1 base removed from V and 0 bases from J, the gap between germline ends came to 13 bases. Germline V lookup: CDR1 SGHAT, CDR2 FQDESV (reference sequence). This CDR3 is built from 18 residues. This CDR3 is CASSLVRTVVSGANVLTF. The CDR3 DNA is TGTGCCAGCAGCTTAGTTCGGACAGTAGTCTCTGGGGCCAACGTCCTGACTTTC. Full variable domain (outside the CDR3, taken from reference TRBV11-1 and TRBJ2-6): EAEVAQSPRYKITEKSQAVAFWCDPISGHATLYWYRQILGQGPELLVQFQDESVVDDSQLPKDRFSAERLKGVDSTLKIQPAELGDSAMYLCASSLVRTVVSGANVLTFGAGSRLTVL.

The chain combines TRBV5-4 with TRBJ2-5; 8 bases fit TRBD2. Trimming cost V 0 bases and J 4 bases; bases outside gene matches: 5. Germline V gene sequence: CDR1 SGHNT, CDR2 YYREEE (reference sequence). The CDR3 contains 15 residues. In nucleotides, the CDR3 is TGTGCCAGCAGCTTGGGCATAGCGGGAATAGAGACCCAGTACTTC. Its protein is CASSLGIAGIETQYF.